A selection of T cell receptor beta chains follows, all from one sample in a study of T cells in Graves' hyperthyroidism and ophthalmopathy. MiXCR, applied by TCRdb to the multiplex PCR reads, yields one record per CDR3 protein. The table records roughly 740,000 distinct CDR3 sequences, 15% to 20% of them present only once. The sequenced material came from blood. The source of these receptors is a young man with Graves' hyperthyroidism. CDR3s include the opening cysteine and the closing phenylalanine or tryptophan. D genes are given only for firm matches. Clone size is stated in some rows and not others, as once, few, many or a class when expanded.

v_gene: TRBV30
j_gene: TRBJ1-3
abundance: NA
d_gene: NA
CDR3aa: CAWSSMGAGNTIYF
CDR3nt: TGTGCCTGGAGTAGCATGGGCGCTGGAAACACCATATATTTT

v_gene: TRBV6-1
j_gene: TRBJ2-3
abundance: NA
d_gene: NA
CDR3aa: CASSAITGFGTDTQYF
CDR3nt: TGTGCCAGCAGTGCCATTACAGGGTTTGGCACAGATACGCAGTATTTT

v_gene: TRBV19
j_gene: TRBJ2-1
abundance: NA
d_gene: NA
CDR3aa: CASSIDERSSYNEQFF
CDR3nt: TGTGCCAGTAGTATAGACGAGCGGAGCTCCTACAATGAGCAGTTCTTC

v_gene: TRBV7-2
j_gene: TRBJ2-3
abundance: many
d_gene: TRBD2
CDR3aa: CASSLIGEWAGGPLGTDTQYF
CDR3nt: TGTGCCAGCAGCTTAATCGGTGAATGGGCGGGAGGGCCTTTGGGGACAGATACGCAGTATTTT

v_gene: TRBV29-1
j_gene: TRBJ1-1
abundance: NA
d_gene: TRBD1
CDR3aa: CSVERTGVLTEAFF
CDR3nt: TGCAGCGTGGAGAGGACAGGCGTCCTCACTGAAGCTTTCTTT

v_gene: TRBV7-6
j_gene: TRBJ2-3
abundance: NA
d_gene: NA
CDR3aa: CASSYPAGLGSDTQYF
CDR3nt: TGTGCCAGCAGCTACCCAGCCGGCCTCGGCTCGGATACGCAGTATTTT

v_gene: TRBV2
j_gene: TRBJ1-1
abundance: many
d_gene: NA
CDR3aa: CASSERTDEVNTEAFF
CDR3nt: TGTGCCAGCAGTGAACGAACGGACGAAGTGAACACTGAAGCTTTCTTT

v_gene: TRBV5-1
j_gene: TRBJ2-7
abundance: few
d_gene: NA
CDR3aa: CASSPGRDLGYYEQYF
CDR3nt: TGCGCCAGCAGCCCGGGAAGGGACTTAGGTTATTACGAGCAGTACTTC

v_gene: TRBV5-1
j_gene: TRBJ2-7
abundance: few
d_gene: TRBD2
CDR3aa: CASSRTSGTTYEQYF
CDR3nt: TGCGCCAGCAGCCGGACTAGCGGGACTACCTACGAGCAGTACTTC

v_gene: TRBV18
j_gene: TRBJ2-5
abundance: many
d_gene: TRBD1
CDR3aa: CASSPRQGETQYF
CDR3nt: TGTGCCAGCTCACCAAGACAGGGAGAGACCCAGTACTTC

v_gene: TRBV18
j_gene: TRBJ1-1
abundance: NA
d_gene: NA
CDR3aa: CASSPWSHTEAFF
CDR3nt: TGTGCCAGCTCACCTTGGAGTCACACTGAAGCTTTCTTT

v_gene: TRBV20-1
j_gene: TRBJ2-5
abundance: many
d_gene: TRBD2
CDR3aa: CSAPAAGRGKETQYF
CDR3nt: TGCAGTGCTCCCGCCGCGGGGAGGGGAAAAGAGACCCAGTACTTC

v_gene: TRBV24-1
j_gene: TRBJ2-1
abundance: few
d_gene: NA
CDR3aa: CATSDLPGREQFF
CDR3nt: TGTGCCACCAGTGATTTGCCTGGGCGAGAGCAGTTCTTC

v_gene: TRBV12-3/TRBV12-4
j_gene: TRBJ2-4
abundance: few
d_gene: TRBD2
CDR3aa: CASTREFKNIQYF
CDR3nt: TGTGCCAGTACGCGGGAGTTCAAAAACATTCAGTACTTC

v_gene: TRBV6-2/TRBV6-3
j_gene: TRBJ2-7
abundance: many
d_gene: TRBD2
CDR3aa: CASRGSGRAYEQYF
CDR3nt: TGTGCCAGTCGGGGCAGCGGGAGGGCCTACGAGCAGTACTTC

v_gene: TRBV12-3/TRBV12-4
j_gene: TRBJ2-7
abundance: many
d_gene: NA
CDR3aa: CASSPDGGSPYEQYF
CDR3nt: TGTGCCAGCAGTCCCGACGGGGGTAGTCCCTACGAGCAGTACTTC

v_gene: TRBV18
j_gene: TRBJ1-2
abundance: many
d_gene: TRBD1
CDR3aa: CASSAMTGGEYGYTF
CDR3nt: TGTGCCAGCTCAGCTATGACAGGGGGCGAATATGGCTACACCTTC

v_gene: TRBV4-2
j_gene: TRBJ2-7
abundance: NA
d_gene: NA
CDR3aa: CASSQDKGDEQYF
CDR3nt: TGTGCCAGCAGCCAAGATAAGGGGGACGAGCAGTACTTC

v_gene: TRBV6-4
j_gene: TRBJ2-1
abundance: few
d_gene: TRBD1
CDR3aa: CASSASQGDSQFF
CDR3nt: TGTGCCAGCAGCGCATCACAGGGGGACTCACAGTTCTTC

v_gene: TRBV27
j_gene: TRBJ2-1
abundance: many
d_gene: TRBD2
CDR3aa: CASSEAGGYHNEQFF
CDR3nt: TGTGCCAGCAGTGAGGCGGGAGGGTACCACAATGAGCAGTTCTTC

v_gene: TRBV6-6
j_gene: TRBJ2-7
abundance: many
d_gene: TRBD2
CDR3aa: CASSYPKGLAGVIYEQYF
CDR3nt: TGTGCCAGCAGTTACCCGAAGGGACTAGCGGGAGTAATCTACGAGCAGTACTTC

v_gene: TRBV12-5
j_gene: TRBJ1-1
abundance: few
d_gene: NA
CDR3aa: CASASGPEAFF
CDR3nt: TGTGCTAGTGCCTCGGGTCCTGAAGCTTTCTTT

v_gene: TRBV20-1
j_gene: TRBJ2-3
abundance: few
d_gene: NA
CDR3aa: CSARERQLTDTQYF
CDR3nt: TGCAGTGCTAGGGAGCGGCAGTTGACAGATACGCAGTATTTT

v_gene: TRBV6-1
j_gene: TRBJ2-6
abundance: few
d_gene: NA
CDR3aa: CASTPVSGANVLTF
CDR3nt: TGTGCCAGCACCCCCGTCTCTGGGGCCAACGTCCTGACTTTC

v_gene: TRBV20-1
j_gene: TRBJ1-4
abundance: NA
d_gene: NA
CDR3aa: CSARDRGFNEKLFF
CDR3nt: TGCAGTGCTAGAGACAGGGGATTCAATGAAAAACTGTTTTTT

v_gene: TRBV7-2
j_gene: TRBJ1-1
abundance: NA
d_gene: NA
CDR3aa: CASSLGVSVGAEAFF
CDR3nt: TGTGCCAGCAGCTTAGGGGTCTCTGTCGGAGCTGAAGCTTTCTTT

v_gene: TRBV28
j_gene: TRBJ1-5
abundance: many
d_gene: NA
CDR3aa: CASSFRRVEQPQHF
CDR3nt: TGTGCCAGCAGTTTTCGAAGGGTGGAACAGCCCCAGCATTTT

v_gene: TRBV29-1
j_gene: TRBJ2-1
abundance: NA
d_gene: TRBD2
CDR3aa: CSAGLAGDNEQFF
CDR3nt: TGCAGCGCCGGACTAGCGGGGGACAATGAGCAGTTCTTC

v_gene: TRBV7-3
j_gene: TRBJ2-1
abundance: many
d_gene: TRBD2
CDR3aa: CASSPTSGHNEQFF
CDR3nt: TGTGCCAGCAGCCCGACTAGCGGTCACAATGAGCAGTTCTTC

v_gene: TRBV2
j_gene: TRBJ1-4
abundance: few
d_gene: TRBD1
CDR3aa: CASTRTGGEEKLFF
CDR3nt: TGTGCCAGCACCCGGACAGGGGGAGAAGAAAAACTGTTTTTT

v_gene: TRBV29-1
j_gene: TRBJ2-3
abundance: few
d_gene: NA
CDR3aa: CSVPESVIADTQYF
CDR3nt: TGCAGCGTTCCTGAGTCCGTCATCGCAGATACGCAGTATTTT

v_gene: TRBV3-1
j_gene: TRBJ2-1
abundance: many
d_gene: NA
CDR3aa: CASSQLAGGEQFF
CDR3nt: TGTGCCAGCAGCCAACTTGCGGGTGGAGAGCAGTTCTTC

v_gene: TRBV20-1
j_gene: TRBJ2-3
abundance: NA
d_gene: TRBD2
CDR3aa: CSARETTSALFHTQYF
CDR3nt: TGCAGTGCTAGAGAGACGACTAGCGCGCTTTTCCATACGCAGTATTTT

v_gene: TRBV28
j_gene: TRBJ1-5
abundance: many
d_gene: NA
CDR3aa: CASSKGDWSQPQHF
CDR3nt: TGTGCCAGCAGTAAAGGAGATTGGAGTCAGCCCCAGCATTTT

v_gene: TRBV13
j_gene: TRBJ2-1
abundance: NA
d_gene: TRBD1
CDR3aa: CASSLGGQGAREQFF
CDR3nt: TGTGCCAGCAGCTTAGGGGGCCAGGGGGCGAGGGAGCAGTTCTTC